The 2 T cell receptor beta chains reported below all come from one sample, sequenced in a study of OX40 agonist ivuxolimab in advanced cancers. TCRdb keeps only in-frame clones here, not all; method: immunoSEQ multiplex PCR. This table holds tens of thousands of clones, 80% to 90% found once. This material consisted of CD4+ or CD8+ T cells sorted from blood, taken in a trial of the OX40 agonist ivuxolimab. Receptors were obtained from an adult with an advanced solid tumor such as melanoma, head and neck, liver or kidney cancer.

J is TRBJ2-6 and V is TRBV9; 9 positions agree with TRBD2. This CDR3 region has 21 residues. Germline CDR1 is SGDLS and CDR2 is YYNGEE. J lost 0 bases, V lost 4 bases, and 17 bases had no gene match. The CDR3 sequence: CASSSPPESSGKSSGANVLTF. The DNA of the CDR3 is TGTGCCAGCAGCAGCCCCCCAGAATCTAGCGGGAAAAGCTCTGGGGCCAACGTCCTGACTTTC.

The V gene is TRBV6-1, the J gene TRBJ2-3; no clear D gene. V was pared by 6 bases and J by 7 bases, with 8 bases between. The germline V gene has CDR1 MNHNS and CDR2 SASEGT. The CDR3 runs 11 residues. The CDR3 bases are TGTGCCAGCAGAAGCGAAAATACGCAGTATTTT. As protein: CASRSENTQYF.